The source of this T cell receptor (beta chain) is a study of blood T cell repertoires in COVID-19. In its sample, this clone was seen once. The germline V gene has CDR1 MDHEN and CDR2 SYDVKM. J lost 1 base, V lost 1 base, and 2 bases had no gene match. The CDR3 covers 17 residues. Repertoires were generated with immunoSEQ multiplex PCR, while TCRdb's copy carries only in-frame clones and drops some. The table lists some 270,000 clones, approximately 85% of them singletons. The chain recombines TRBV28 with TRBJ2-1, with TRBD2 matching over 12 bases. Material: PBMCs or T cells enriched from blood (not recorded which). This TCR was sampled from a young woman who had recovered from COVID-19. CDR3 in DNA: TGTGCCAGCAGTTTATCTAGCGGGAGGGTTTCCTACAATGAGCAGTTCTTC. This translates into CASSLSSGRVSYNEQFF.